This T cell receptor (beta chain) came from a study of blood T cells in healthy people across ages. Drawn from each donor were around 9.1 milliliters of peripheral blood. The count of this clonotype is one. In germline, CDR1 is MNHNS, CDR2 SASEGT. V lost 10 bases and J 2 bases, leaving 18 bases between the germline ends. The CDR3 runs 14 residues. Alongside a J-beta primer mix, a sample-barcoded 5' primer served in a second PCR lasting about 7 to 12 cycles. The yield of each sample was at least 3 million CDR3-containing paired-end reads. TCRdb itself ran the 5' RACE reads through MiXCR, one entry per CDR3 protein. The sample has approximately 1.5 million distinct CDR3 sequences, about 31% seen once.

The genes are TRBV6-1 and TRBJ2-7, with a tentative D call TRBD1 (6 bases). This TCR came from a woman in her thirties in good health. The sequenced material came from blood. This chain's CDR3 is CAINRGRGTYEQYF. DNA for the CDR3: TGTGCCATTAATCGGGGCAGGGGAACCTACGAGCAGTACTTC.